The 9 T cell receptor beta chains below were found in one sample sequenced in a study of cytomegalovirus exposure and HLA in healthy donors. This PCR relied on a set of 60 Vbeta primers and 13 Jbeta primers. Generated by immunoSEQ multiplex PCR, the TCRdb table keeps only in-frame clones and is missing some. The sample shows approximately 140,000 clones, 79% of them seen only once. What was sequenced was PBMCs. The receptors shown here come from a woman aged 40 to 55 in good health and CMV-seropositive.

The sample holds a few counts of this clone. V usage is TRBV15 and J usage is TRBJ2-2, with 9 bases aligning to TRBD2. The CDR3 is 16 residues long. V gave up 4 bases and J gave up 6 bases; unmatched junction bases: 9. Germline values: CDR1 LNHNV, CDR2 YYDKDF (reference sequence). CDR3: CATSTFRTSDAGELFF. In DNA form, the CDR3 reads TGTGCCACCAGCACATTCCGGACTAGCGACGCCGGGGAGCTGTTTTTT.

The V gene is TRBV19, the J gene TRBJ1-2, with TRBD1 matching 9 bases. This CDR3 has 14 residues. CDR1 is LNHDA, CDR2 SQIVND, per germline (reference sequence). Trimming at V came to 3 bases and at J to 4 bases, leaving 3 bases not matched to a gene. In DNA form, the CDR3 reads TGTGCCAGTAGTATCTCGACAGGGGGCTATGGCTACACCTTC. As protein: CASSISTGGYGYTF. Looking up the rest from reference TRBV19 and TRBJ1-2 gives the full variable domain: DGGITQSPKYLFRKEGQNVTLSCEQNLNHDAMYWYRQDPGQGLRLIYYSQIVNDFQKGDIAEGYSVSREKKESFPLTVTSAQKNPTAFYLCASSISTGGYGYTFGSGTRLTVV.

V is TRBV7-9 and J is TRBJ1-1; 7 positions match TRBD1. This CDR3 is built from 17 residues. The V segment lost 5 bases and the J segment 0 bases; nucleotides outside the gene matches: 12. The germline V gene encodes CDR1 SEHNR and CDR2 FQNEAQ (reference sequence). CDR3 amino acids: CASSPQETGALNTEAFF. CDR3 DNA sequence: TGTGCCAGCAGCCCTCAGGAAACAGGGGCCTTGAACACTGAAGCTTTCTTT.

The table lists this clone with a few counts. The genes are TRBV10-3 and TRBJ1-4; weak D call: TRBD1 (5 bases). V gave up 9 bases and J gave up 0 bases, with 8 bases separating them. CDR3 length equals 13 residues. Germline-derived CDR1 and CDR2 are ENHRY and SYGVKD. The CDR3 loop is CAIQAATNEKLFF. In nucleotides, the CDR3 is TGTGCCATACAGGCGGCAACTAATGAAAAACTGTTTTTT.

The rearrangement links TRBV9 to TRBJ2-2; the match to TRBD2 covers 8 bases. Germline-derived CDR1 and CDR2 are SGDLS and YYNGEE. The CDR3 extends over 17 amino acids. With V trimmed by 0 bases and J by 6 bases, 10 bases remained unmatched. CDR3 in DNA: TGTGCCAGCAGCGTAGACGGGGGGGGGCCTCTTTCCGGGGAGCTGTTTTTT. Protein product: CASSVDGGGPLSGELFF.

The chain is built from TRBV12-1 and TRBJ2-1; no DNA check was done on the table's D call, TRBD2. TRBV12-1 is a pseudogene locus. CDR3 length equals 17 residues. The CDR3 region is CASEHGAGGPSYNEQFF. CDR3 nucleotide sequence: TGTGCCAGCGAGCACGGGGCGGGGGGGCCATCCTACAATGAGCAGTTCTTC.

The rearrangement links TRBV21-1 to TRBJ2-7; the table's D call of TRBD2 was not tested on the DNA. TRBV21-1 is described as a pseudogene. This CDR3 has 13 residues. In nucleotides, the CDR3 is TGTGCCAGCAGCAAAATCGGATGCGGAGAGCAGTACTTC. This encodes CASSKIGCGEQYF.

This clone turned up a few times. V gene TRBV4-1 combines with J gene TRBJ1-4; D perhaps matches TRBD1 (6 bases). The V gene's germline CDR1 is MGHRA and CDR2 YSYEKL. CDR3 length: 13 amino acids. Trimming left V 6 bases short and J 8 bases short, with 13 bases between. CDR3 sequence: CASSRGGAEKLFF. For the CDR3, the DNA is TGCGCCAGCAGTCGAGGGGGGGCCGAAAAACTGTTTTTT.

This rearrangement joins TRBV9 to TRBJ2-3, with TRBD2 matching 10 bases. Per the germline V gene, CDR1 is SGDLS and CDR2 is YYNGEE. V shed 3 bases and J 2 bases; nucleotides not matched to a gene: 9. The CDR3 runs 17 residues. The CDR3 DNA reads as TGTGCCAGCAGCGCCACCCTAGCGGGGGTGGTCACAGATACGCAGTATTTT. Translating it yields CASSATLAGVVTDTQYF.